This TCR beta chain was identified during a study of T-cell memory formation after mild COVID-19. Germline CDR1 is KGHSH and CDR2 is LQKENI. The CDR3 spans 16 residues. V was clipped by 3 bases and J by 0 bases, with 12 bases between them. It was 5'RACE with constant-segment primers that produced the TCR alpha and TCR beta cDNA libraries, which carried sample barcodes and UMIs. TCRdb re-derived calls from the 5' RACE reads in MiXCR, one entry per CDR3 protein. In the table there are roughly 260,000 distinct CDR3 sequences, around 15% of which are singletons. The sample comprised PBMCs or a T cell subset sorted from them (not recorded which). The origin of this receptor is a man aged 18 to 29 who had mild COVID-19 (a few samples of this study predate the infection). Cell type and time point are not known. The chain recombines TRBV18 with TRBJ2-1, with D perhaps matching TRBD1 or TRBD2 (5 bases each). The CDR3 DNA sequence: TGTGCCAGCTCACCTCTTACCGGGACCTCCTACAATGAGCAGTTCTTC. It codes for CASSPLTGTSYNEQFF.